Sequencing of this TCR beta chain was carried out in a study of CD8 T cells in Susac syndrome. This CDR3 has 15 residues. V lost 1 base to trimming and J lost 1 base, with 10 bases between them. The germline V gene encodes CDR1 SGHDN and CDR2 FVKESK. With random hexamers, roughly 0.45 to 1 ug RNA was reverse transcribed. Using its own MiXCR run on the immunoSEQ multiplex PCR reads, TCRdb lists one record per CDR3 protein. Of around 300,000 distinct CDR3 sequences listed, about 82% are singletons. The sample comprised CD8+ T cells from PBMCs. This sequence originates from a human donor with multiple sclerosis. The genes are TRBV14 and TRBJ1-1; the D gene is possibly TRBD1 (5 bases). CDR3 nucleotide sequence: TGTGCCAGCAGCCAAGGTCATGGGGGGAACACTGAAGCTTTCTTT. Translation: CASSQGHGGNTEAFF. Full variable domain (rest looked up from reference TRBV14 and TRBJ1-1): EAGVTQFPSHSVIEKGQTVTLRCDPISGHDNLYWYRRVMGKEIKFLLHFVKESKQDESGMPNNRFLAERTGGTYSTLKVQPAELEDSGVYFCASSQGHGGNTEAFFGQGTRLTVV.